One sample yielded the 5 T cell receptor beta chains listed below, sequenced in a study of T cells in Graves' hyperthyroidism and ophthalmopathy. The source material, RNA transcripts, was used to amplify TCR beta CDR3 regions. First-round RT-PCR targeting the TCR CDR3 was performed with the HTBI primer set. TCRdb reanalysed the multiplex PCR reads using MiXCR and keeps one entry per CDR3 protein. In the table there are 550,000 to 800,000 distinct CDR3 sequences, 15% to 20% of which are singletons. Sequencing used blood. The receptors stem from a man aged 45 to 65 with Graves' hyperthyroidism.

This clonotype turned up a few times. This chain uses TRBV30 with TRBJ2-1, with D possibly being TRBD1 (5 bases). The length of the CDR3 is 17 residues. V was trimmed by 0 bases and J by 0 bases, leaving 15 bases between them. Per germline, CDR1 GTSNPN and CDR2 SVGIG (reference sequence). The CDR3 sequence: CAWSVGQGVSSYNEQFF. CDR3 in DNA: TGTGCCTGGAGTGTAGGCCAAGGGGTCAGCTCCTACAATGAGCAGTTCTTC.

The chain couples TRBV6-1 to TRBJ2-7; a weak D match, TRBD1 (6 bases). Germline-derived CDR1 and CDR2 are MNHNS and SASEGT. The ends were cut back, 5 bases at V and 3 bases at J, with 8 bases in the middle. The CDR3 consists of 12 residues. CDR3 region: CASSWDIYEQYF. CDR3 DNA: TGTGCCAGCAGTTGGGACATCTACGAGCAGTACTTC.

This clonotype showed up many times. The chain joins TRBV18 to TRBJ2-2, with D possibly being TRBD1 (6 bases). The CDR3 totals 15 residues. Germline CDR1 KGHSH, CDR2 LQKENI. Trimming took off 1 base at V and 7 bases at J, with 13 bases between the two ends. The CDR3 DNA reads as TGTGCCAGCTCACCACGGATGGGGGCCGACGGGGAGCTGTTTTTT. Protein product: CASSPRMGADGELFF.

This clonotype occurred many times. The gene calls are TRBV10-3 and TRBJ2-5; TRBD2 agrees at 7 bases. In germline, CDR1 is ENHRY, CDR2 SYGVKD. This CDR3 comprises 17 residues. V shed 0 bases, J shed 4 bases, and the junction held 11 bases outside the gene matches. The CDR3 DNA sequence: TGTGCCATCAGTGAGTCAGTGGCTAGCGGACTAATAGAGACCCAGTACTTC. This encodes CAISESVASGLIETQYF.

This clonotype was found many times. The chain uses TRBV20-1 and TRBJ2-7, with TRBD1 matching 11 bases. The J segment lost 7 bases and the V segment lost 7 bases, leaving 12 bases of the junction unmatched. CDR3 length: 14 amino acids. Germline values: CDR1 DFQATT, CDR2 SNEGSKA (reference sequence). The CDR3: CSVPKGQGVGEQYF. The CDR3 DNA is TGCAGTGTCCCGAAGGGACAGGGGGTGGGGGAGCAGTACTTC.